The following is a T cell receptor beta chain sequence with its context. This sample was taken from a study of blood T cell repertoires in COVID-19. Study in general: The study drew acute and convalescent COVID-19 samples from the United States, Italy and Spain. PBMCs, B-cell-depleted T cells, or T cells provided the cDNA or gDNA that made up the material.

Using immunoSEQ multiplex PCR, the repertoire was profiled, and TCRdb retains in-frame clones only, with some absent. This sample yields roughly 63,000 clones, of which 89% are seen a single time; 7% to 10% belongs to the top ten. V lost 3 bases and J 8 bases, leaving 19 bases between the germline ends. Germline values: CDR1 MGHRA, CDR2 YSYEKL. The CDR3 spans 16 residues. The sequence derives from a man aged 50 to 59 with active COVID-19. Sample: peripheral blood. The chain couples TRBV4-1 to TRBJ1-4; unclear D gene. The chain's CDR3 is CASSQTGPTWEEKLFF. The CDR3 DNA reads TGCGCCAGCAGCCAGACGGGTCCGACTTGGGAGGAAAAACTGTTTTTT.